This TCR beta chain was retrieved from a study of T cells in Graves' hyperthyroidism and ophthalmopathy. The definition of stable Graves' hyperthyroidism was no ophthalmopathy progression within 18 months. Amplification yielded TCR beta CDR3 regions, with RNA transcripts as the source. HTBI primers were employed in a first-round RT-PCR of the TCR CDR3. TCRdb re-called the multiplex PCR reads through MiXCR, storing one row per CDR3 protein. The repertoire holds around 300,000 distinct CDR3 sequences, about 15% seen once, with just under 25% in the top ten. Material for sequencing was blood. This TCR came from a woman aged 25 to 39 with Graves' hyperthyroidism.

Here the CDR3 reads CASSPEGQGHIEQYF. The CDR3, as DNA: TGTGCCAGCAGCCCAGAAGGACAGGGGCATATCGAGCAGTACTTC. The chain couples TRBV11-1 to TRBJ2-7, with 9 bases fitting TRBD1. CDR1 is SGHAT and CDR2 is FQDESV in the germline V gene (reference sequence). CDR3 size: 15 residues. The V gene end was trimmed by 5 bases and the J gene end by 6 bases; junction bases not matched to a gene: 11. The full variable domain, its missing parts supplied by reference TRBV11-1 and TRBJ2-7, is EAEVAQSPRYKITEKSQAVAFWCDPISGHATLYWYRQILGQGPELLVQFQDESVVDDSQLPKDRFSAERLKGVDSTLKIQPAELGDSAMYLCASSPEGQGHIEQYFGPGTRLTVT.